This T cell receptor beta chain was obtained from a study of T-cell memory formation after mild COVID-19. Study-wide findings and caveats: Among CD4+ contracting clones, most were CM and EM, and CD8+ ones EMRA.

As concerns this clonotype: Its matching antigen is unknown.

The germline CDR1 and CDR2 sequences are SQVTM and ANQGSEA. The J segment lost 5 bases and the V segment lost 7 bases, leaving 8 bases of the junction unmatched. The CDR3 consists of 14 residues. The 5'RACE method, run with constant-segment primers, produced TCR alpha and TCR beta cDNA libraries (carrying sample barcodes and UMIs). TCRdb used MiXCR to reprocess the 5' RACE reads, holding one entry per CDR3 protein. This sample has hundreds of thousands of distinct CDR3 sequences, with roughly 15% found just once. Sequenced sample: PBMCs or a T cell subset sorted from them (not recorded which). This sequence was found in a man younger than 35 who had mild COVID-19 (a few samples of this study predate the infection). Cell type and time point are not known. The chain uses TRBV29-1 and TRBJ2-3, with 11 bases that match TRBD1. CDR3 loop: CSDIRTGGRDTQYF. The CDR3 nucleotides read TGCAGCGACATACGGACAGGGGGCCGAGATACGCAGTATTTT.